A selection of T cell receptor beta chains follows, all from one sample in a study of T cell repertoires in cytomegalovirus infection. TCRdb ran MiXCR on the reads and lists one entry per CDR3 protein. Among 200,000 to 300,000 distinct CDR3 sequences listed, 10% to 15% were seen once. Sequencing was done on a sample of PBMCs. These receptors all come from a human donor in good health (CMV status not recorded). Some clones in this sample may be carry-over from other donors' samples. The CDR3 runs from the conserved cysteine through the conserved F or W. The D gene is left open where the match is weak. The listing skips clone size in some rows; elsewhere it reads once, few, many or a size class.

D: TRBD2; J: TRBJ2-7; V: TRBV12-3/TRBV12-4; size: few; CDR3: CASSSYSGGTVYEQYF; DNA: TGTGCCAGCAGTTCATATAGCGGGGGGACCGTCTACGAGCAGTACTTC
D: TRBD1; J: TRBJ1-4; V: TRBV29-1; size: .; CDR3: CSAGQGERNEKLFF; DNA: TGCAGCGCCGGACAGGGGGAACGAAATGAAAAACTGTTTTTT
D: TRBD1; J: TRBJ2-2; V: TRBV19; size: .; CDR3: CASSTRQGTNTGELFF; DNA: TGTGCCAGTAGTACCAGACAGGGAACGAACACCGGGGAGCTGTTTTTT
D: TRBD2; J: TRBJ2-3; V: TRBV7-2; size: many; CDR3: CASSLGLAGAGGDTQYF; DNA: TGTGCCAGCAGCTTAGGGCTAGCGGGGGCCGGAGGAGATACGCAGTATTTT
D: .; J: TRBJ1-3; V: TRBV12-3/TRBV12-4; size: many; CDR3: CASTLTRQGNTIYF; DNA: TGTGCCAGCACTCTGACAAGGCAAGGAAACACCATATATTTT
D: .; J: TRBJ2-7; V: TRBV19; size: few; CDR3: CASSSGTDLYEQYF; DNA: TGTGCCAGTAGCTCCGGGACTGACCTCTACGAGCAGTACTTC
D: .; J: TRBJ2-7; V: TRBV4-1; size: many; CDR3: CASSQELTGRPGEQYF; DNA: TGCGCCAGCAGCCAAGAGTTAACAGGGCGGCCGGGGGAGCAGTACTTC
D: TRBD1; J: TRBJ2-4; V: TRBV6-1; size: few; CDR3: CASSRPGQGGNIQYF; DNA: TGTGCCAGCAGTCGCCCGGGACAGGGAGGAAACATTCAGTACTTC
D: .; J: TRBJ2-1; V: TRBV29-1; size: .; CDR3: CSVITSLSYNEQFF; DNA: TGCAGCGTTATTACTAGCCTCTCCTACAATGAGCAGTTCTTC
D: TRBD1; J: TRBJ2-7; V: TRBV12-3/TRBV12-4; size: many; CDR3: CASAPKTGSMVEQYF; DNA: TGTGCCAGCGCCCCGAAGACAGGGTCAATGGTCGAGCAGTACTTC
D: TRBD2; J: TRBJ2-7; V: TRBV28; size: .; CDR3: CASRGLADEQYF; DNA: TGTGCCAGCAGGGGACTAGCGGACGAGCAGTACTTC
D: TRBD1; J: TRBJ1-1; V: TRBV3-1; size: .; CDR3: CASSQGQPNTGAFF; DNA: TGTGCCAGCAGCCAGGGACAGCCGAACACTGGAGCTTTCTTT
D: TRBD2; J: TRBJ2-1; V: TRBV2; size: .; CDR3: CASSELGGSSYNEQFF; DNA: TGTGCCAGCAGCGAACTGGGCGGGAGCTCCTACAATGAGCAGTTCTTC
D: TRBD1; J: TRBJ1-5; V: TRBV5-5; size: few; CDR3: CASSFGQGAVQPQHF; DNA: TGTGCCAGCAGCTTCGGACAGGGGGCGGTTCAGCCCCAGCATTTT
D: .; J: TRBJ2-7; V: TRBV28; size: few; CDR3: CASSFIRTGVYEQYF; DNA: TGTGCCAGCAGTTTCATCCGGACTGGAGTCTACGAGCAGTACTTC
D: TRBD1; J: TRBJ1-5; V: TRBV28; size: many; CDR3: CASSSGQGFSNQPQHF; DNA: TGTGCCAGCAGCTCCGGACAGGGTTTTAGCAATCAGCCCCAGCATTTT
D: TRBD1; J: TRBJ2-7; V: TRBV28; size: .; CDR3: CASTGTVPYEQYF; DNA: TGTGCCAGCACCGGGACAGTTCCCTACGAGCAGTACTTC
D: .; J: TRBJ2-6; V: TRBV6-1; size: many; CDR3: CASNPPGSGANVLTF; DNA: TGTGCCAGCAATCCCCCAGGCTCTGGGGCCAACGTCCTGACTTTC